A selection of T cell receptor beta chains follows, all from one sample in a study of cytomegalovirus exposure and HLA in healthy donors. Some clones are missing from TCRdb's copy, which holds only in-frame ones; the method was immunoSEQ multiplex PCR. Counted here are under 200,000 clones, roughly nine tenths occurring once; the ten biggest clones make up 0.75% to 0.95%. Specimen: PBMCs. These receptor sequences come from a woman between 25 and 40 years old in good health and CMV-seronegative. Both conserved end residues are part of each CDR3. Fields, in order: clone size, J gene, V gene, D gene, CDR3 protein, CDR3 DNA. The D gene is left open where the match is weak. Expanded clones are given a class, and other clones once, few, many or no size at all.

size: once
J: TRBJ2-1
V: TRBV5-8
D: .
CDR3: CASSFSFWGRTYNEQFF
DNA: TGTGCCAGCAGCTTCTCTTTTTGGGGGAGGACTTACAATGAGCAGTTCTTC

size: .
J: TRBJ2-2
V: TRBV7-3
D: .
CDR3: CASSPSAGRGPNTGELFF
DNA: TGTGCCAGCAGCCCTTCGGCCGGCCGAGGGCCGAACACCGGGGAGCTGTTTTTT

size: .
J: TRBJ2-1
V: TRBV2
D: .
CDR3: CASSSGGGSYNEQFF
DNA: TGTGCCAGCAGTTCGGGGGGCGGGTCCTACAATGAGCAGTTCTTC

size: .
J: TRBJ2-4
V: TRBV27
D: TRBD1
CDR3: CASSWGQGGGDIQYF
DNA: TGTGCCAGCAGTTGGGGACAGGGGGGTGGAGACATTCAGTACTTC

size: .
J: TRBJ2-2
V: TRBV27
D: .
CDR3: CASSVGQSGELFF
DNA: TGTGCCAGCAGTGTGGGCCAGTCGGGGGAGCTGTTTTTT

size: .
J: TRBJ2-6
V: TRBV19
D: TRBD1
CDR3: CASSIEGGRAGANVLTF
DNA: TGTGCCAGTAGTATTGAAGGGGGCAGGGCTGGGGCCAACGTCCTGACTTTC

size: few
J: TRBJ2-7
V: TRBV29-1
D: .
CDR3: CSVDEGVGQYF
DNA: TGCAGCGTTGATGAAGGGGTTGGGCAGTACTTC

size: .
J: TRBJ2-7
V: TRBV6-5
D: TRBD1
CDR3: CASGRDSYEQYF
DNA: TGTGCCAGTGGCAGGGACAGTTACGAGCAGTACTTC

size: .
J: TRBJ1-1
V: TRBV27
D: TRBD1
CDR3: CASSVTGASTEAFF
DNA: TGTGCCAGCAGTGTCACAGGGGCATCCACTGAAGCTTTCTTT

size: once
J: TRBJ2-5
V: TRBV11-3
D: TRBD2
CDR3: CASSRTRGETQYF
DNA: TGTGCCAGCAGCCGGACTAGGGGTGAGACCCAGTACTTC

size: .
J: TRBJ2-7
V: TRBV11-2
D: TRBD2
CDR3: CAQGGGTYEQYF
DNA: TGTGCCCAGGGCGGGGGGACCTACGAGCAGTACTTC

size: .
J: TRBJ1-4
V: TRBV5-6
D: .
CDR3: CASSLWEGIATNEKLFF
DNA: TGTGCCAGCAGCCTCTGGGAGGGGATCGCAACTAATGAAAAACTGTTTTTT

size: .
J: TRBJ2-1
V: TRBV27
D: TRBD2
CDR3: CASTLTSSGMYSYNEQFF
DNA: TGTGCCAGCACCTTGACTAGTAGCGGGATGTACTCCTACAATGAGCAGTTCTTC

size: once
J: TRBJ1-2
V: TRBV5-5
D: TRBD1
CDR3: CASRAGGQGLSGYTF
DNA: TGTGCCAGCAGAGCGGGGGGACAGGGGCTTTCGGGCTACACCTTC

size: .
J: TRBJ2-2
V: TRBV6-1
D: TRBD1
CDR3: CASREGGAGELFF
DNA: TGTGCCAGCAGAGAAGGGGGCGCCGGGGAGCTGTTTTTT

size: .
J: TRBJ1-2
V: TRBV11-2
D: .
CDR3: CASSLERTSYGYTF
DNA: TGTGCCAGCAGCTTGGAAAGGACTTCCTATGGCTACACCTTC

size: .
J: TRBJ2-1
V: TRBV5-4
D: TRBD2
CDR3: CASSQGTSGVSEQFF
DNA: TGTGCCAGCAGCCAAGGGACTAGCGGTGTGAGTGAGCAGTTCTTC

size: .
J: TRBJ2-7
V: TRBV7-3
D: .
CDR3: CASSPLPSAAYEQYF
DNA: TGTGCCAGCAGCCCCTTGCCTAGCGCTGCCTACGAGCAGTACTTC

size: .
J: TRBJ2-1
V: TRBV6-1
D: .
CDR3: CASSETPYYNEQFF
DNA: TGTGCCAGCAGTGAGACACCCTACTACAATGAGCAGTTCTTC

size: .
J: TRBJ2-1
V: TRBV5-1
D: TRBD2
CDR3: CASSGGILAEVLYNEQFF
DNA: TGCGCCAGCAGCGGGGGGATACTAGCGGAGGTCCTCTACAATGAGCAGTTCTTC

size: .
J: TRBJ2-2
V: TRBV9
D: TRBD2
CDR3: CASSVGGLALGGELFF
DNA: TGTGCCAGCAGCGTCGGGGGACTAGCTCTAGGTGGGGAGCTGTTTTTT

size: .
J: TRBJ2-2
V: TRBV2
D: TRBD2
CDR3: CASTSSGVNTGELFF
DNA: TGTGCCAGCACGTCTAGCGGGGTGAACACCGGGGAGCTGTTTTTT

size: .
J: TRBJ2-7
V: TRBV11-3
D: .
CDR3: CASSLAPQGEQYF
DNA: TGTGCCAGCAGCTTAGCCCCTCAGGGGGAGCAGTACTTC

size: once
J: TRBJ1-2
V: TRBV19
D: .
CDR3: CASSGGLLANYGYTF
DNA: TGTGCCAGCTCCGGGGGACTTTTAGCTAACTATGGCTACACCTTC

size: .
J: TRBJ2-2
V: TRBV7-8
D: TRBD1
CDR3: CASSQDRGSTGELFF
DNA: TGTGCCAGCAGCCAAGACAGGGGAAGCACCGGGGAGCTGTTTTTT

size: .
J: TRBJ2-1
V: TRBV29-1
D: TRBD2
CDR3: CSVPSGGLYNEQFF
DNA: TGCAGCGTTCCCAGCGGGGGCCTTTACAATGAGCAGTTCTTC

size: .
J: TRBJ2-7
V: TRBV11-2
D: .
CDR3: CASSLGQTYEQYF
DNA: TGTGCCAGCAGCTTAGGGCAGACCTACGAGCAGTACTTC

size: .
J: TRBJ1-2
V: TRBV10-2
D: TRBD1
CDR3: CASTSDRGFYGYTF
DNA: TGCGCCAGCACATCGGACAGGGGATTCTATGGCTACACCTTC

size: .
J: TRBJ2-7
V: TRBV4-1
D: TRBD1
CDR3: CASQDTRTGGEQYF
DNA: TGCGCCAGCCAAGACACGCGGACAGGGGGCGAGCAGTACTTC

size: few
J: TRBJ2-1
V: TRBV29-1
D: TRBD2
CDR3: CSVPNTSGTLYNEQFF
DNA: TGCAGCGTTCCGAACACTAGCGGGACCCTCTACAATGAGCAGTTCTTC

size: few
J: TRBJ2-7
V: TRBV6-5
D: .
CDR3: CASSHRGLAEQYF
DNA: TGTGCCAGCAGCCACCGGGGATTGGCCGAGCAGTACTTC

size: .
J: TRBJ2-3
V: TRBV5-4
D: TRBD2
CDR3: CASSFPRLADDTDTQYF
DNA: TGTGCCAGCAGCTTCCCTAGGCTAGCGGACGACACAGATACGCAGTATTTT

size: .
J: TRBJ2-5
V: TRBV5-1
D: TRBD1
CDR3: CASSLTGQVQETQYF
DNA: TGCGCCAGCAGCTTGACCGGACAGGTGCAAGAGACCCAGTACTTC

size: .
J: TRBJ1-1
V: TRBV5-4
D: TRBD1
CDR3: CASSGDSKSSEAFF
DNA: TGTGCCAGCAGCGGGGACAGTAAATCATCTGAAGCTTTCTTT

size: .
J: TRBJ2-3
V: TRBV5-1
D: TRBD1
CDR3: CASSHRGEDTQYF
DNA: TGCGCCAGCAGCCACAGGGGCGAAGATACGCAGTATTTT

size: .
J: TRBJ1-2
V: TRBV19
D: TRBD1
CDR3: CASKPGTGVSMGGYTF
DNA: TGTGCCAGTAAACCCGGGACAGGGGTATCGATGGGGGGCTACACCTTC

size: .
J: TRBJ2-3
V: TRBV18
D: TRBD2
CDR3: CASSPLAGAGDTQYF
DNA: TGTGCCAGCTCACCACTAGCGGGCGCGGGAGATACGCAGTATTTT

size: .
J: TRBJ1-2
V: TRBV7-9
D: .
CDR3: CASSFRRESGYTF
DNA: TGTGCCAGCAGCTTTAGGAGGGAGAGTGGCTACACCTTC

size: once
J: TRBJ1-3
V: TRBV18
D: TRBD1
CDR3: CASSPSGQGTNTIYF
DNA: TGTGCCAGCTCACCCTCGGGACAGGGGACAAACACCATATATTTT

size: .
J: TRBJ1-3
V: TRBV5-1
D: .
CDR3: CASSLVGTSSGNTIYF
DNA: TGCGCCAGCAGCTTGGTTGGGACTAGCTCTGGAAACACCATATATTTT

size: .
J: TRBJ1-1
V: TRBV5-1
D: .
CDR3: CASSSDRIMNTEAFF
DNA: TGCGCCAGCAGCTCCGACAGGATTATGAACACTGAAGCTTTCTTT

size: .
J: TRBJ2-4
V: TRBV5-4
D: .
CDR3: CASSTYRVAKNIQYF
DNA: TGTGCCAGCAGCACGTACAGGGTTGCCAAAAACATTCAGTACTTC

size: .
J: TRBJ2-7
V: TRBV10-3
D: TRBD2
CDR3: CAISESRGTSGEQYF
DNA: TGTGCCATCAGTGAGTCTAGGGGGACTAGCGGAGAGCAGTACTTC

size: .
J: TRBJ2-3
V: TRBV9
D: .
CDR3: CASSMLGRGYTDTQYF
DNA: TGTGCCAGCAGCATGCTGGGACGGGGGTACACAGATACGCAGTATTTT

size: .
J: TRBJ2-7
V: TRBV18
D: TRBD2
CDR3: CASSPGGDREQYF
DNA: TGTGCCAGCTCCCCGGGAGGGGATCGGGAGCAGTACTTC

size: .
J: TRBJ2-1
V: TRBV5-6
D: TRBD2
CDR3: CASSLSGSWYNEQFF
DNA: TGTGCCAGCAGCCTTAGCGGGAGTTGGTACAATGAGCAGTTCTTC

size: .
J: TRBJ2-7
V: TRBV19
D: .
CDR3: CASSLRGRSSQDEQYF
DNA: TGTGCCAGTAGTCTGCGGGGTCGGTCTAGTCAAGACGAGCAGTACTTC

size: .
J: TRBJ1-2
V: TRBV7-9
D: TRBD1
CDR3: CASSLGQGGGYTF
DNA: TGTGCCAGCAGCTTAGGACAGGGAGGAGGCTACACCTTC

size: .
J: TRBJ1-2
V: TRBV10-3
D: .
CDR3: CAISDMQGLGSYTF
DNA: TGTGCCATCAGTGATATGCAGGGGCTGGGGAGCTACACCTTC

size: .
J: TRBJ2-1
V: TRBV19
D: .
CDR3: CASRQDSYNEQFF
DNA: TGTGCCAGTAGACAGGACTCCTACAATGAGCAGTTCTTC

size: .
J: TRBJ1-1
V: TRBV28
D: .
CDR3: CASSLLSGGMNTEAFF
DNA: TGTGCCAGCAGTTTGCTATCGGGGGGGATGAACACTGAAGCTTTCTTT